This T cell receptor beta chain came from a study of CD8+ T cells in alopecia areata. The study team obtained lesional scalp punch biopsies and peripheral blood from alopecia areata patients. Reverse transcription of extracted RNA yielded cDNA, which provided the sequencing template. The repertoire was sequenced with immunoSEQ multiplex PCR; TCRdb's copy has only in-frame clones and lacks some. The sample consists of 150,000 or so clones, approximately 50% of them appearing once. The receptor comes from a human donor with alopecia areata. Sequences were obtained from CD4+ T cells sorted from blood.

CDR3 amino acids: CSVGTGVWETQYF. CDR3 nucleotides: TGCAGCGTCGGTACAGGGGTTTGGGAGACCCAGTACTTC. The chain is built from TRBV29-1 and TRBJ2-5, with TRBD1 matching over 7 bases. CDR3 size: 13 residues. With 6 bases clipped from V and 5 bases from J, the junction kept 9 bases outside the gene matches. Germline assignment: CDR1 SQVTM and CDR2 ANQGSEA. The full variable domain, with the rest looked up from reference TRBV29-1 and TRBJ2-5, is SAVISQKPSRDICQRGTSLTIQCQVDSQVTMMFWYRQQPGQSLTLIATANQGSEATYESGFVIDKFPISRPNLTFSTLTVSNMSPEDSSIYLCSVGTGVWETQYFGPGTRLLVL.